The 28 T cell receptor beta chains listed next were all sequenced from one sample in a study of regulatory T cells in long-lasting Graves disease (dated by TCRdb to the early 2020s). Preparation of the library involved multiplex PCR. Sequencing instrument: Illumina HiSeq 4000. TCR beta libraries were built with iRepertoire HTBI primers and Arm-PCR amplification of CDR3 regions. TCRdb itself trimmed the public reads at Q25 with fastp, ran MiXCR and retained productive beta chains. Every entry covers one CDR3 protein and lists the most common genes and DNA from its rows. The sample yields around 430,000 distinct CDR3 sequences; around a fifth were counted once. Approximately 14% of the sample is in the top ten clones. The intended sense of this specimen's time point label: persistent/refractory GD, antithyroid drugs over 5 years with positive TRAb. For both TCR sequencing and RNA sequencing, RNA was extracted from PBMCs in TRIzol.

The sample in question was peripheral blood mononuclear cells (PBMCs), obtained when the disease was refractory, from a patient treated with antithyroid drugs. These receptors were collected from a female donor with Graves disease.

This clonotype was seen a handful of times. The gene calls are TRBV5-8 and TRBJ2-2, with 11 bases fitting TRBD2. V lost 0 bases, J lost 7 bases, and 5 bases stayed unmatched. Germline CDR1 reads SGHTS; CDR2 reads YDEGEE. There are 16 residues in the CDR3. CDR3 residues: CASSLALAGGSGELFF. The CDR3, as DNA: TGTGCCAGCAGCTTGGCCCTAGCGGGGGGCAGCGGGGAGCTGTTTTTT.

The V and J genes are TRBV7-8 and TRBJ2-2; tentatively, D is TRBD2 (6 bases). Trimming pared 5 bases from V and 1 base from J, leaving 8 bases between. Per germline, CDR1 SGHVS and CDR2 FQNEAQ. The CDR3 is made up of 14 amino acids. CDR3 nucleotide sequence: TGTGCCAGCAGCATGGGGGGGAACACCGGGGAGCTGTTTTTT. The encoded protein is CASSMGGNTGELFF.

This clonotype appeared many times. The rearrangement uses TRBV11-2 and TRBJ2-5; TRBD2 might be the D (6 bases). CDR3 length equals 15 residues. V gave up 5 bases and J gave up 1 base, with 14 bases separating them. The germline V gene has CDR1 SGHAT and CDR2 FQNNGV. DNA for the CDR3: TGTGCCAGCAGCCTACTAGCCATGAGCCAAGAGACCCAGTACTTC. This gives the protein CASSLLAMSQETQYF.

This clonotype has a handful of counts. This chain links TRBV5-8 with TRBJ2-2; no definite D call. The CDR3 runs to 14 residues. CDR1 and CDR2 from the germline V gene are SGHTS and YDEGEE. The V end lost 0 bases, the J end lost 7 bases, and 10 bases lay between the germline ends. Here the CDR3 DNA reads TGTGCCAGCAGCTTGGAATGGGGAAACGGGGAGCTGTTTTTT. This sequence encodes CASSLEWGNGELFF.

This clonotype was observed a few times. This chain joins TRBV5-1 and TRBJ1-1; D is possibly TRBD1 (5 bases). The CDR3 has 16 residues. V lost 1 base and J lost 3, with 16 bases in between. The germline gives CDR1 SGHRS, CDR2 YFSETQ. The CDR3 nucleotides are TGCGCCAGCAGCTTGAGGGACGTTCCCGGTGACACTGAAGCTTTCTTT. Its translation: CASSLRDVPGDTEAFF.

This clonotype has ten or more counts. The chain links TRBV20-1 to TRBJ1-5; D gene ambiguous. The germline CDR1 and CDR2 sequences are DFQATT and SNEGSKA (reference sequence). The CDR3 contains 14 residues. The germline V and J ends were trimmed by 4 bases and 7 bases, with 17 bases remaining between them. This CDR3 is CSAIPEEGTQPQHF. The CDR3 DNA reads as TGCAGTGCTATACCCGAGGAGGGAACCCAGCCCCAGCATTTT.

This clonotype was seen at least ten times. The gene calls are TRBV7-8 and TRBJ2-7, with a tentative D call TRBD1 (5 bases). This CDR3 has 15 amino acids. With 1 base removed from V and 2 bases from J, the gap between germline ends came to 12 bases. Germline V gene sequence: CDR1 SGHVS, CDR2 FQNEAQ. DNA of the CDR3: TGTGCCAGCAGCTTAGGCAGGGAAGGTACCTACGAGCAGTACTTC. Protein product: CASSLGREGTYEQYF. The full variable domain, rest sourced from reference TRBV7-8 and TRBJ2-7, is GAGVSQSPRYKVAKRGQDVALRCDPISGHVSLFWYQQALGQGPEFLTYFQNEAQLDKSGLPSDRFFAERPEGSVSTLKIQRTQQEDSAVYLCASSLGREGTYEQYFGPGTRLTVT.

Only a few counts were recorded for this clonotype. V and J are TRBV11-2 and TRBJ1-1; TRBD1 is a possible D gene (5 bases). Trimming shortened V by 3 bases and J by 2 bases, and 16 bases separated the two germline ends. Germline V gives CDR1 SGHAT, CDR2 FQNNGV. This CDR3 spans 16 amino acids. CDR3 residues: CASSFDTAGPNTEAFF. CDR3 sequence (DNA): TGTGCCAGCAGCTTCGACACAGCGGGGCCTAACACTGAAGCTTTCTTT.

In this sample, this clonotype turned up many times. The gene calls are TRBV2 and TRBJ2-7; D is unresolved. The CDR3 contains 13 residues. Germline V CDR1 and CDR2: SNHLY, FYNNEI. The germline V and J ends were trimmed by 4 bases and 0 bases, with 7 bases remaining between them. The CDR3 protein is CASSVTSSYEQYF. The CDR3 DNA is TGTGCCAGCAGTGTAACGAGCTCCTACGAGCAGTACTTC.

The chain joins TRBV29-1 to TRBJ2-5; TRBD1 matches at 7 bases. This CDR3 spans 12 amino acids. Germline values: CDR1 SQVTM, CDR2 ANQGSEA. V was pared by 7 bases and J by 4 bases, with 6 bases of the junction left unmatched. CDR3 protein: CSAQSGGETQYF. Written as DNA, the CDR3 is TGCAGCGCCCAATCAGGGGGAGAGACCCAGTACTTC.

This clonotype was detected only a few times. The rearrangement joins TRBV28 to TRBJ2-7; 12 nucleotides match TRBD2. Germline assignment: CDR1 MDHEN and CDR2 SYDVKM. Trimming cost V 5 bases and J 4 bases; bases outside gene matches: 12. The CDR3 is made up of 17 amino acids. Here the CDR3 DNA reads TGTGCCAGCAGTATTCGAGGACTAGCGGGAAGGTTATACGAGCAGTACTTC. This encodes CASSIRGLAGRLYEQYF.

This clonotype turned up a few times. The chain joins TRBV5-4 to TRBJ2-4; 10 bases are shared with TRBD1. The CDR3 is 15 residues long. CDR1 SGHNT and CDR2 YYREEE come from the germline V gene (reference sequence). J lost 6 bases, V lost 0 bases, and 3 bases had no gene match. The DNA for the CDR3 is TGTGCCAGCAGCTTGGGGTGGGACAGGGGAAACATTCAGTACTTC. Translation: CASSLGWDRGNIQYF.

This clonotype was counted many times. This rearrangement joins TRBV6-1 to TRBJ1-1; the match to TRBD1 covers 9 bases. CDR3 length equals 17 residues. After removal of 7 bases from V and 2 bases from J, the junction contained 14 bases not matched to a gene. CDR1 and CDR2 from the germline V gene are MNHNS and SASEGT. CDR3 loop: CASTPPSDRGSNTEAFF. The CDR3, as DNA: TGTGCCAGCACTCCCCCCTCGGACAGGGGATCTAACACTGAAGCTTTCTTT.

A few counts support this clonotype. This chain connects TRBV7-9 to TRBJ2-5, with D possibly TRBD1 on 6 matching bases. The CDR3 contains 17 residues. The germline V and J ends were trimmed by 5 bases and 3 bases, with 22 bases remaining between them. Germline CDR1 and CDR2: SEHNR and FQNEAQ (reference sequence). The CDR3, as DNA: TGTGCCAGCAGCCCCCGCGGTTCCGTGAAGGGGGAAGAGACCCAGTACTTC. Protein sequence: CASSPRGSVKGEETQYF.

Points on this clonotype: Just one base apart from a much larger clone, this may be a read error. V and J are TRBV9 and TRBJ2-2; D may be TRBD2 (5 bases). Germline-derived CDR1 and CDR2 are SGDLS and YYNGEE. The CDR3 loop spans 12 amino acids. DNA for the CDR3: TGTGCCAGCAGCGTAGGTGTCGGGGAGCCGTTTTTT. Translating it yields CASSVGVGEPFF.

The CDR3 DNA reads as TGTGCCAGCAGCGCAGGAGGGGAGGGAATGGTTTCACCCCTCCACTTT. Translating gives CASSAGGEGMVSPLHF. The chain joins TRBV7-8 to TRBJ1-6, with D perhaps TRBD1 (5 bases). V was shortened by 5 bases and J by 9 bases, with 20 bases between the two germline ends. The CDR3 extends over 16 amino acids. Germline lookup yields CDR1 SGHVS and CDR2 FQNEAQ.

This clonotype was observed at least ten times. The chain employs TRBV12-3 or TRBV12-4 and TRBJ1-1, with D hard to call. Trimming cost V 3 bases and J 7 bases, with 9 bases left between them. The CDR3 contains 12 residues. As DNA, the CDR3 is TGTGCCAGCAGTTTCGGACGGCTTGAAGCTTTCTTT. Its protein is CASSFGRLEAFF.

The chain carries TRBV4-1 and TRBJ2-1; no reliable D call. Trimming removed 6 bases at V and 1 base at J, with 16 bases between. CDR1 and CDR2 (germline): MGHRA, YSYEKL. The CDR3 is made up of 16 amino acids. The CDR3 DNA follows: TGCGCCAGCAGTTCCATAGACTTATTTTCCTACAATGAGCAGTTCTTC. Protein sequence: CASSSIDLFSYNEQFF.

This clonotype turned up a few times. The rearrangement uses TRBV30 and TRBJ2-7; D remains ambiguous. CDR3 length: 12 residues. With 0 bases removed from V and 2 bases from J, the gap between germline ends came to 5 bases. Germline CDR1 reads GTSNPN; CDR2 reads SVGIG (reference sequence). This chain's CDR3 is CAWSVGPYEQYF. The DNA of the CDR3 is TGTGCCTGGAGTGTAGGACCCTACGAGCAGTACTTC.

The gene calls are TRBV20-1 and TRBJ1-5; D is ambiguous. Germline CDR1 is DFQATT and CDR2 is SNEGSKA (reference sequence). This CDR3 comprises 15 residues. V was cut by 4 bases and J by 0 bases, with 13 bases left in between. In DNA, the CDR3 is TGCAGTGCTACAAAAGATGAGGCTAGCAATCAGCCCCAGCATTTT. Protein sequence: CSATKDEASNQPQHF.

This clonotype occurred many times. The chain is built from TRBV29-1 and TRBJ2-7, with D possibly being TRBD1 or TRBD2 (5 bases each). V lost 6 bases and J lost 2, with 20 bases in between. The CDR3 has 15 residues. Germline V gene data show CDR1 as SQVTM and CDR2 as ANQGSEA. The CDR3 DNA is TGCAGCGTGGGGGTAGGGCCGTCCCAAACCTACGAGCAGTACTTC. Translating gives CSVGVGPSQTYEQYF.

The chain uses TRBV7-9 and TRBJ2-7, with unresolved D. Germline values: CDR1 SEHNR, CDR2 FQNEAQ (reference sequence). V dropped 5 bases and J dropped 2 bases, with 10 bases sitting between them. The CDR3 has 13 residues. The CDR3 reads CASSPQPAYEQYF. The CDR3 DNA reads as TGTGCCAGCAGCCCCCAACCGGCCTACGAGCAGTACTTC.

The J gene is TRBJ1-2, the V gene TRBV2; D remains ambiguous. CDR3 size: 15 residues. Looked up from germline, CDR1 is SNHLY and CDR2 is FYNNEI. The V end was cut by 1 base, the J end by 4 bases, with 13 bases between. The chain's CDR3 is CASSEERDLSYGYTF. CDR3 nucleotide sequence: TGTGCCAGCAGTGAAGAAAGGGATTTGAGCTATGGCTACACCTTC.

The rearrangement joins TRBV5-6 to TRBJ2-2; D not certain. In germline, CDR1 is SGHDT, CDR2 YYEEEE. This CDR3 has 17 amino acids. V gave up 2 bases and J gave up 4 bases, with 18 bases separating them. The CDR3 nucleotides read TGTGCCAGCAGCTTCGGACCGATACCTACCGTCACCGGGGAGCTGTTTTTT. Translation gives CASSFGPIPTVTGELFF.

In its sample, this clonotype was seen a few times. The rearrangement uses TRBV11-2 and TRBJ1-5; tentative D call: TRBD1 (5 bases). Germline values: CDR1 SGHAT, CDR2 FQNNGV. The CDR3 consists of 14 residues. Trimming cost V 5 bases and J 5 bases, with 13 bases left between them. The DNA of the CDR3 is TGTGCCAGCAGCCTAGGAGGGGTGCATCAGCCCCAGCATTTT. Translating it yields CASSLGGVHQPQHF.

This clonotype was counted ten times or more. V gene TRBV28 combines with J gene TRBJ1-5; TRBD1 matches 8 bases. The CDR3 runs 15 residues. Trimming took 2 bases from V and 7 from J; bases not matched to a gene: 7. The V gene's germline CDR1 is MDHEN and CDR2 SYDVKM. In DNA form, the CDR3 reads TGTGCCAGCAGTTTAATTGGACAGGGTGGACAGCCCCAGCATTTT. It yields the protein CASSLIGQGGQPQHF.

A note on this clonotype: This could be a read error, since a much larger clone is one nucleotide away. V gene TRBV2 combines with J gene TRBJ2-5; 7 bases line up with TRBD2. The tail of the sequence fits TRBJ2-1 better, so the J call may be wrong. This CDR3 has 14 amino acids. Looked up from germline, CDR1 is SNHLY and CDR2 is FYNNEI. The CDR3 spells CASKVGRAHNQQFF. The CDR3 DNA sequence: TGTGCCAGCAAGGTAGGGAGGGCCCACAATCAGCAGTTCTTC.

The rearrangement joins TRBV6-1 to TRBJ1-5, with 7 bases aligning to TRBD1. Germline CDR1 and CDR2: MNHNS and SASEGT. Trimming cost V 6 bases and J 4 bases; bases outside gene matches: 6. There are 14 residues in the CDR3. The CDR3 DNA reads TGTGCCAGCAGGGAGCAGGGGGGAAATCAGCCCCAGCATTTT. It encodes CASREQGGNQPQHF.